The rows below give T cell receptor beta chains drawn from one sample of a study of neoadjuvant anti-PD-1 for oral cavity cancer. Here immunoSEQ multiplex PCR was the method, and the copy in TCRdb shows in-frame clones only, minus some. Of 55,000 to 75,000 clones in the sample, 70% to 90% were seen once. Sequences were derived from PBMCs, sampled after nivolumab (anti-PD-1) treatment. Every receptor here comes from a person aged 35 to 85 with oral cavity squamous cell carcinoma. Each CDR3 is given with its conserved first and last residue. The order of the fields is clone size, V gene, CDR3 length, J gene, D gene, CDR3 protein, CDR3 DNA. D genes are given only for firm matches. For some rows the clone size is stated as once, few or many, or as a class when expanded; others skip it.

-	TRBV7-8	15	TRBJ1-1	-	CASSQSTGMNTEAFF	TGTGCCAGCAGCCAATCCACAGGGATGAACACTGAAGCTTTCTTT
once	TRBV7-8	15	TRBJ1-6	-	CASSNVARGDSPLHF	TGTGCCAGCAGCAACGTCGCACGTGGTGATTCACCCCTCCACTTT
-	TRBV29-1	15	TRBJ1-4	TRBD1	CSVGLGTGGGEKLFF	TGCAGCGTTGGACTCGGGACAGGGGGGGGTGAAAAACTGTTTTTT
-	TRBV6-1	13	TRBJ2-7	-	CASSVPPSNEQYF	TGTGCCAGCAGTGTCCCGCCCTCGAACGAGCAGTACTTC
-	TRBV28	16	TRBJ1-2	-	CASSTSLLTRFGGYTF	TGTGCCAGCAGTACCTCACTTCTGACAAGGTTTGGTGGCTACACCTTC
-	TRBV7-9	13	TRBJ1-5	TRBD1	CASSTTGDQPQHF	TGTGCCAGCAGTACCACAGGGGATCAGCCCCAGCATTTT
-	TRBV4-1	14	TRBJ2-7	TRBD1	CASSLGTANYEQYF	TGCGCCAGCAGCCTCGGGACAGCAAACTACGAGCAGTACTTC
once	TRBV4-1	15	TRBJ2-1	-	CASSQGGTVYNEQFF	TGCGCCAGCAGCCAAGGGGGGACTGTCTACAATGAGCAGTTCTTC
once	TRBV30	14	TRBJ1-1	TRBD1	CAWRQGTGNTEAFF	TGTGCCTGGAGACAGGGGACGGGGAACACTGAAGCTTTCTTT
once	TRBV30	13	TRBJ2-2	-	CAWTAGRTGELFF	TGTGCCTGGACTGCGGGGAGGACCGGGGAGCTGTTTTTT
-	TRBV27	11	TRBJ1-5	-	CATRRRQPQHF	TGTGCCACCCGACGGAGGCAGCCCCAGCATTTT
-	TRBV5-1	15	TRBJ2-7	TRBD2	CASSMGLAGAEEQYF	TGCGCCAGCAGCATGGGGCTAGCGGGAGCTGAAGAGCAGTACTTC
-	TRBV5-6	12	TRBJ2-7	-	CASSLRGYEQYF	TGTGCCAGCAGCTTGCGGGGCTACGAGCAGTACTTC
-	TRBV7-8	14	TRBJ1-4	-	CASRERNTNEKLFF	TGTGCCAGCAGAGAGAGAAATACTAATGAAAAACTGTTTTTT
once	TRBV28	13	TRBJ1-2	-	CASSLDRDYGYTF	TGTGCCAGCAGTTTGGACAGAGACTATGGCTACACCTTC
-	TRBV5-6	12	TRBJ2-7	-	CASRGTAYEQYF	TGTGCCAGCAGGGGGACTGCGTACGAGCAGTACTTC
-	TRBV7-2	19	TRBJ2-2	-	CASSLKRPGLGYGSGELFF	TGTGCCAGCAGCTTGAAAAGACCAGGGCTCGGCTATGGGTCCGGGGAGCTGTTTTTT
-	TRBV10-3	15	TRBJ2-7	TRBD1	CAISGGTADGYEQYF	TGTGCCATCAGTGGAGGGACAGCGGATGGGTACGAGCAGTACTTC
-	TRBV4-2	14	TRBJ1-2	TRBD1	CASSQDEQGYGYTF	TGTGCCAGCAGCCAAGATGAACAGGGGTATGGCTACACCTTC
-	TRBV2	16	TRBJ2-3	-	CASSEAKGGSTDTQYF	TGTGCCAGCAGTGAAGCGAAGGGGGGGAGCACAGATACGCAGTATTTT
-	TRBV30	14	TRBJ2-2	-	CAWSVGTNTGELFF	TGTGCCTGGAGTGTAGGAACGAACACCGGGGAGCTGTTTTTT
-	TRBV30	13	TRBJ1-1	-	CAWAPLRNTEAFF	TGTGCCTGGGCCCCCCTGCGGAACACTGAAGCTTTCTTT
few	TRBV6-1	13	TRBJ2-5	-	CASSEGPKETQYF	TGTGCCAGCAGTGAAGGGCCAAAAGAGACCCAGTACTTC
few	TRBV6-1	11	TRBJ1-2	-	CASREFYGYTF	TGTGCCAGCAGGGAGTTCTATGGCTACACCTTC